These T cell receptor beta chains were read from a single sample in a study of T cells after somatic rescue of genetic block. Sequencing used immunoSEQ multiplex PCR; TCRdb keeps in-frame clones, though not all of them. The table lists around 64,000 clones, 90% to 95% of them singletons. The specimen was peripheral blood mononuclear cells (PBMCs). Source of these receptors: a man in his forties. CDR3s include the opening cysteine and the closing phenylalanine or tryptophan. A D gene is named only where the DNA matches it firmly. Some rows have no size entry. The others give once, few or many, or a class for an expanded clone.

D,size,J,V,DNA,CDR3
NA,NA,TRBJ1-1,TRBV19,TGTGCCAGTACCACAGGGTTGAACACTGAAGCTTTCTTT,CASTTGLNTEAFF
NA,NA,TRBJ2-3,TRBV21-1,TGTGCCAGCAGCAAAGGTCGGCCGACAGATACGCAGTATTTT,CASSKGRPTDTQYF
TRBD1,NA,TRBJ2-5,TRBV4-1,TGCGCCAGCAGCCAATCCCCCGGGACAGGGGGCGTAGAGACCCAGTACTTC,CASSQSPGTGGVETQYF
NA,NA,TRBJ1-1,TRBV25-1,TGTGCCAGCAGTCTCGGAGATAACACTGAAGCTTTCTTT,CASSLGDNTEAFF
NA,NA,TRBJ1-1,TRBV6-5,TGTGCCAGCAGTTACTTGGAGGGTCGGAGCACTGAAGCTTTCTTT,CASSYLEGRSTEAFF
TRBD1,once,TRBJ1-1,TRBV7-9,TGTGCCAGCAGCCCGAGGGGACAGGGGAACACTGAAGCTTTCTTT,CASSPRGQGNTEAFF
NA,NA,TRBJ2-1,TRBV10-3,TGTGCCATCAGTGAGGGACCCCCCTCCTACAATGAGCAGTTCTTC,CAISEGPPSYNEQFF
NA,NA,TRBJ2-7,TRBV19,TGTGCCAGTCATTACCTGGACAGAAAAGCCTCCTACGAGCAGTACTTC,CASHYLDRKASYEQYF
NA,NA,TRBJ1-1,TRBV7-6,TGTGCCAGCAGCTTAGGCGAATTGGGGTTTGAAGCTTTCTTT,CASSLGELGFEAFF
NA,NA,TRBJ1-6,TRBV30,TGTGCCTGGAGTGAGGACAAGATATTTTATTCACCCCTCCACTTT,CAWSEDKIFYSPLHF
NA,NA,TRBJ1-1,TRBV7-8,TGTGCCAGCAGCTTAACGGAAAGAAACGAGGCTTTCTTT,CASSLTERNEAFF
NA,NA,TRBJ1-2,TRBV11-2,TGTGCCAGCAGCTTAGAGCAGGGTCTCGCCTATGGCTACACCTTC,CASSLEQGLAYGYTF
TRBD1,NA,TRBJ1-2,TRBV4-2,TGTGCCAGCAGCCAAGAGGGCAGGGGGGACTTGAATGGCTACACCTTC,CASSQEGRGDLNGYTF
TRBD1,NA,TRBJ1-2,TRBV18,TGTGCCAGCTCACCCCGGACAGGGCGGGACTATGGCTACACCTTC,CASSPRTGRDYGYTF
NA,NA,TRBJ1-5,TRBV28,TGTGCCAGTCCCTGGGGGACCAATCAGCCCCAGCATTTT,CASPWGTNQPQHF
NA,NA,TRBJ1-2,TRBV21-1,TGTGCCAGCGGTTCGCAAGTTGACCGCTCCTTCTATGGCTACACCTTC,CASGSQVDRSFYGYTF
NA,NA,TRBJ2-1,TRBV7-9,TGTGCCAGCAGGGCCCGAGAGATTAACAATGAGCAGTTCTTC,CASRAREINNEQFF
NA,few,TRBJ1-5,TRBV10-2,TGCGCCAGCAGTGACCTAGGACGGGGCCAGCCCCAGCATTTT,CASSDLGRGQPQHF
NA,NA,TRBJ2-2,TRBV4-2,TGTGCCAGCAGCCAAGGGTACGGGGAGCTGTTTTTT,CASSQGYGELFF
TRBD1,NA,TRBJ2-1,TRBV27,TGTGCCAGCAGGAGGGACAGGCAGAGACGCCCCTACAATGAGCAGTTCTTC,CASRRDRQRRPYNEQFF
NA,NA,TRBJ2-2,TRBV5-1,TGCGCCAGCAGCTTGGGTGGAGGCCAGAACACCGGGGAGCTGTTTTTT,CASSLGGGQNTGELFF
NA,NA,TRBJ1-2,TRBV12-5,TGTGCTAGTGGTTTGTTAATCGGTGGCTACACCTTC,CASGLLIGGYTF
TRBD1,NA,TRBJ1-5,TRBV5-1,TGCGCCAGCAGCACGACAGGGGGAAGCAATCAGCCCCAGCATTTT,CASSTTGGSNQPQHF
TRBD2,NA,TRBJ2-1,TRBV19,TGTGCCAGTAGGGCCTCCCGGAGCGGGAGGGCCAGTGAGCAGTTCTTC,CASRASRSGRASEQFF
TRBD2,NA,TRBJ2-5,TRBV5-5,TGTGCCAGCAGCCCCGGAGCGGGAGGGCGAGAGACCCAGTACTTC,CASSPGAGGRETQYF
NA,NA,TRBJ1-2,TRBV5-6,TGTGCCAGCAGCTCCCGGGACAATGGCTACACCTTC,CASSSRDNGYTF
NA,NA,TRBJ2-1,TRBV11-2,TGTGCCAGCAGCAATCGGGCATACAATGAGCAGTTCTTC,CASSNRAYNEQFF
NA,NA,TRBJ2-5,TRBV6-5,TGTGCCAGCAGTTACACGTCTGGTGGCACCCAAGAGACCCAGTACTTC,CASSYTSGGTQETQYF
NA,NA,TRBJ1-2,TRBV28,TGTGCCGACCACAGTACTAACTATGGCTACACCTTC,CADHSTNYGYTF